This T cell receptor (beta chain) was sequenced for a study of cytomegalovirus exposure and HLA in healthy donors. Findings and limits, study-wide: There were some public TCRs occurring in many donors, but most TCR sequences were rare. The authors later linked a missense DCLRE1C variant to TCR beta V- and J-gene trimming.

Researchers ran the PCR with 60 Vbeta and 13 Jbeta primers. Produced via immunoSEQ multiplex PCR; TCRdb's table is partial and in-frame only. The table lists 180,000 or so clones, 78% of them singletons. The CDR3 is 14 residues long. V gave up 5 bases and J gave up 4 bases; unmatched junction bases: 7. Germline V gene sequence: CDR1 LNHDA, CDR2 SQIVND (reference sequence). Comments on this clone: The antigen remains unidentified.

V usage is TRBV19 and J usage is TRBJ2-7, with 8 bases identical to TRBD1. This receptor was identified in a female donor in good health and CMV-seronegative. Material: PBMCs. The CDR3 protein is CASSLAGGAYEQYF. The DNA for the CDR3 is TGTGCCAGTAGTCTAGCAGGGGGCGCATACGAGCAGTACTTC.